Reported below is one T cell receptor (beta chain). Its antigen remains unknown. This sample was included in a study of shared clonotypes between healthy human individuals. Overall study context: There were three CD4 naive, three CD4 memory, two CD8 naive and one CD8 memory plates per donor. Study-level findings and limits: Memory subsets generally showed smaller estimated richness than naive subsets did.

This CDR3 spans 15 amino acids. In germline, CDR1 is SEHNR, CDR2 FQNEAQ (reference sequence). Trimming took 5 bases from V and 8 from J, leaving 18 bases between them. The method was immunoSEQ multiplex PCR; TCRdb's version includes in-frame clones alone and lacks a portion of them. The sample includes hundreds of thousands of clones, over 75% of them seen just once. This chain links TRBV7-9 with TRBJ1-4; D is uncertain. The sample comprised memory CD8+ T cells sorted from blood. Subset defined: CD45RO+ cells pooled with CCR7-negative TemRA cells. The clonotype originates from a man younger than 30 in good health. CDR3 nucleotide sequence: TGTGCCAGCAGCCCGCGACATCCCGGGAGAGAAAAACTGTTTTTT. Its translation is CASSPRHPGREKLFF. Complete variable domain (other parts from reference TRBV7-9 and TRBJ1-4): DTGVSQNPRHKITKRGQNVTFRCDPISEHNRLYWYRQTLGQGPEFLTYFQNEAQLEKSRLLSDRFSAERPKGSFSTLEIQRTEQGDSAMYLCASSPRHPGREKLFFGSGTQLSVL.